The clone carrying this T cell receptor beta chain was observed a handful of times. Its antigen is not identified. This specimen belongs to a study of blood T cells in healthy people across ages. Study-wide results and limits: Since the PBMCs were unsorted, naive and antigen-experienced cells could not be conclusively compared.

A sample-barcoded 5' primer and a J-beta primer mix were used in a second PCR of about 7 to 12 cycles. A template-switch adaptor with 12 random nucleotides tagged each cDNA molecule. From the 5' RACE reads, TCRdb called clonotypes with MiXCR, one entry per CDR3 protein. The table has roughly 900,000 distinct CDR3 sequences, approximately 49% seen once. Trimming removed 6 bases from V and 4 bases from J; junction bases left unmatched: 4. This CDR3 contains 13 residues. Germline CDR1 is LGHNT and CDR2 is FRNRAP. The clonotype was recovered from a young man in good health. The sample taken for sequencing was blood. V usage is TRBV12-5 and J usage is TRBJ2-3; 7 bases map to TRBD1. Written as DNA, the CDR3 is TGTGCTAGTGGACTCGGGACAGCAGATACGCAGTATTTT. Protein product: CASGLGTADTQYF.